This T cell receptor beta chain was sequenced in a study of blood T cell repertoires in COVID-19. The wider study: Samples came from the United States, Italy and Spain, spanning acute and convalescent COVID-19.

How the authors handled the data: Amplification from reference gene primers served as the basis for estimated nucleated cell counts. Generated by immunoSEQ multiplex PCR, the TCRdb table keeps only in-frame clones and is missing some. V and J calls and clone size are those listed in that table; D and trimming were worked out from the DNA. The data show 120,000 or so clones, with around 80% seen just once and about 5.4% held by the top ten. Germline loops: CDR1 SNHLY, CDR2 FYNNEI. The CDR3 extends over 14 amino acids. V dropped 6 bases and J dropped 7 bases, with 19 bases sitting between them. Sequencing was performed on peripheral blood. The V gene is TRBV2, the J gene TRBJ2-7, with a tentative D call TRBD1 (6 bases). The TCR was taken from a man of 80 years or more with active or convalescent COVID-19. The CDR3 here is CASSLQPGQGEQYF. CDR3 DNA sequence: TGTGCCAGCAGCCTCCAGCCGGGGCAGGGGGAGCAGTACTTC.